This TCR beta chain comes out of a study of blood T cell repertoires in COVID-19 (dated by TCRdb to about 2020). A note on the overall study: Samples from collaborators originated in the United States, Italy and Spain and spanned both the acute and convalescent phases of COVID-19. The samples were drawn from the first 160 participants of the ongoing ImmuneRACE study and from some 1,300 subjects provided by 6 global collaborators. Where available, HLA class I and class II types were taken from metadata supplied by the sample provider and were not determined by assay-based typing. The material from the prospective study consisted of cDNA or gDNA derived from T cells, B-cell-depleted T cells, or PBMCs. The sample metadata nearly always contained a de-identified subject ID, COVID-19 status, age in years and sex. The repertoires were released in a freely available public database meant as a resource for research on the immune response to SARS-CoV-2. Subjects who had been exposed to COVID-19, were actively infected with it, or had recovered from it provided the deeply sampled blood TCRbeta repertoires that made up the dataset.

Beyond this particular receptor, the publication reports: The amount of clinical and demographic metadata varied by source and participant and was provided uncurated.

Including the terminal cysteine and phenylalanine, the CDR3 comprises 15 residues. Only CDR3 DNA remains: 45 bases, in frame from the first base. CDR1 SGHTA and CDR2 FQGNSA were looked up in the germline V gene. V drops 5 bases and J drops 8 bases, leaving 18 bases in between. TCRbeta CDR3 regions were amplified from genomic DNA by means of the immunoSEQ Assay, a bias-controlled multiplex PCR. For the original study's pipeline: The number of nucleated cells in each sample was estimated by amplification of reference gene primers within the assay. Sequence reads were collapsed and filtered to measure the absolute abundance of every unique TCRbeta CDR3 rearrangement. Productive Simpson clonality was computed per sample as the square root of Simpson's diversity index over productive rearrangements. As stored in TCRdb, this immuneACCESS dataset retains in-frame rearrangements with V and J assigned. A fraction of the clones does not appear; measured against another copy, unresolved V genes explain less than half of the discrepancy, and the remainder lacks a known reason. V and J calls and clone size are those listed in that table; D and trimming were worked out from the DNA. Here the sample has almost 200,000 clones; around 81% occur a single time. Around 0.93% of the sample comes from the top ten.

In Seattle, one collaborating source enrolled patients while the infection was active and tracked those patients longitudinally over the course of disease. Each collaborating institution followed its own protocols to collect whole blood in K2EDTA tubes. For TCRbeta analysis, collaborator samples were shipped as frozen whole blood, as isolated PBMCs, or as DNA extracted from either sample type. In regard to this clone: Its target antigen remains unknown. The record has no base qualities; no much larger clone is one base away.

The rearrangement joined TRBV7-2 to TRBJ1-4, and possibly TRBD1, on 5 matching bases. The TCR originated in a man in his 60s with COVID-19, enrolled during active disease. Material: peripheral blood. Here the CDR3 is given as CASSLGMARGEKLFF. The DNA reads as follows: TGTGCCAGCAGCCTCGGGATGGCACGGGGGGAAAAACTGTTTTTT. With the rest looked up from the reference TRBV7-2 and TRBJ1-4 genes rather than sequenced, the full variable domain is GAGVSQSPSNKVTEKGKDVELRCDPISGHTALYWYRQSLGQGLEFLIYFQGNSAPDKSGLPSDRFSAERTGGSVSTLTIQRTQQEDSAVYLCASSLGMARGEKLFFGSGTQLSVL.